This TCR beta chain was found in a study of technical replicates of blood from a handful of donors. This clone was seen a single time. J lost 2 bases, V lost 0 bases, and 2 bases had no gene match. This CDR3 region has 14 residues. Germline V gives CDR1 SQVTM, CDR2 ANQGSEA. The protocol was immunoSEQ multiplex PCR, while the TCRdb copy is restricted to in-frame clones and leaves out a portion. Altogether some 73,000 clones are present, approximately 90% being singletons, with the ten largest covering roughly 4.5%. The sequence was obtained from a human donor in good health. Some clones in this sample may be carry-over from other donors' samples. The sequencing sample was made of PBMCs. The chain uses TRBV29-1 and TRBJ2-7; TRBD1 matches 9 bases. The CDR3 coding sequence is TGCAGCGTTGAAGAGGGACAGGGCGCCTACGAGCAGTACTTC. Amino acids: CSVEEGQGAYEQYF.